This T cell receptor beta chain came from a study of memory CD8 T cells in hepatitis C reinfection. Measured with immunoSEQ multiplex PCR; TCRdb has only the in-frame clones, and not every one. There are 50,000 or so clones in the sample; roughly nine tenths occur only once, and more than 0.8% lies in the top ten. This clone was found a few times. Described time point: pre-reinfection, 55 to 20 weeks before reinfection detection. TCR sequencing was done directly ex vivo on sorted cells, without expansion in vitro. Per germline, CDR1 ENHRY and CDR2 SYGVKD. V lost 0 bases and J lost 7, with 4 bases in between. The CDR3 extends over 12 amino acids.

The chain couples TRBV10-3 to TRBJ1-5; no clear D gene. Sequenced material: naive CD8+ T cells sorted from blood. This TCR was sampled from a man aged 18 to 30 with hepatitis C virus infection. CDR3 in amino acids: CAISESRQPQHF. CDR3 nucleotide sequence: TGTGCCATCAGTGAGTCGAGACAGCCCCAGCATTTT.